This T cell receptor beta chain was profiled in a study of circulating CD8 cells and anti-PD-1 response in melanoma. Across the whole study: Complete or partial response defined responders; stable or progressive disease, non-responders.

By sample share, this clonotype is medium-sized. The antigen remains undetermined. Study-wide points: Under 7.5% of TRB clonotypes were shared between subsets at M1.

Sorting of live CD3+CD8+TCRalphabeta+ cells by PD-1 and/or TIGIT gave four subsets. The CDR3 is 14 residues long. Trimming removed 10 bases from V and 6 bases from J, with 19 bases in between. Germline V gene data show CDR1 as MRHNA and CDR2 as SNTAGT. Each library started from around 15 ng of total RNA using the QIAseq Immune Repertoire TCR panel. One entry per CDR3 protein results from TCRdb running MiXCR on the reads. The profile covers several hundred distinct CDR3 sequences, with 10% to 15% appearing a single time and under 45% taken by the ten largest. V usage is TRBV6-4 and J usage is TRBJ2-1, with D perhaps assigned TRBD1 or TRBD2 (5 bases each). The sample in question was CD8+ T cells from PBMCs, obtained at baseline or after one month of anti-PD-1 therapy (not recorded which). The receptor comes from a human donor with melanoma. The chain's CDR3 is CATFSEGAFNEQFF. The CDR3 DNA reads TGTGCCACCTTTAGCGAAGGGGCTTTCAATGAGCAGTTCTTC.